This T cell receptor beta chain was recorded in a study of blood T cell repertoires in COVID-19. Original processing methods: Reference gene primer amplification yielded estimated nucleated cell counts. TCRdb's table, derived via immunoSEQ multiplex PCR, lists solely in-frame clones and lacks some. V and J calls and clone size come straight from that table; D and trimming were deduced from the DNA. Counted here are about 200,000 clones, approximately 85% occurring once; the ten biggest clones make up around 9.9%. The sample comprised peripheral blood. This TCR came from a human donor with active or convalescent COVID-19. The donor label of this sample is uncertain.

CDR3 nucleotides: TGTGCCAGTAGTGTTCTAGCGGGAGGGCAAGAGACCCAGTACTTC. As protein: CASSVLAGGQETQYF. This sequence joins TRBV19 and TRBJ2-5; 12 bases fit TRBD2. The CDR3 is made up of 15 amino acids. The junction had 3 bases not matched to a gene; V was cut back by 5 bases and J by 2 bases. Germline V gives CDR1 LNHDA, CDR2 SQIVND (reference sequence).